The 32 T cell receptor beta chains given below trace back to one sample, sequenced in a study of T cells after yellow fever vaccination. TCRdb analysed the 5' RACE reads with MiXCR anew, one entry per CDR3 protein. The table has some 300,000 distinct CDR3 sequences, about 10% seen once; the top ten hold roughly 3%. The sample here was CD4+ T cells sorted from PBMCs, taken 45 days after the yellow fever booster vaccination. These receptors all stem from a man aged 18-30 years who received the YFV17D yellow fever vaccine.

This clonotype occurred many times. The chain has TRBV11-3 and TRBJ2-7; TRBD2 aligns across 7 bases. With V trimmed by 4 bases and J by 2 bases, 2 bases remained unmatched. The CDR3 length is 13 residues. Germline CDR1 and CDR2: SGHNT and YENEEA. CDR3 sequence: CASSSGLTYEQYF. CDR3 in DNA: TGTGCCAGCAGCTCGGGACTAACCTACGAGCAGTACTTC.

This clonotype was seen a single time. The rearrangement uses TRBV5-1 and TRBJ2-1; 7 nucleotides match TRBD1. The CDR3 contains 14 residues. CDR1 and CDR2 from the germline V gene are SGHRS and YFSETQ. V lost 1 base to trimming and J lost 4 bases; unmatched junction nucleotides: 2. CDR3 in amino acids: CASSLQGEYNEQFF. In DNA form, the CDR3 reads TGCGCCAGCAGCTTGCAGGGGGAGTACAATGAGCAGTTCTTC. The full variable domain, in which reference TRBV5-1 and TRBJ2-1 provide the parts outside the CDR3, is KAGVTQTPRYLIKTRGQQVTLSCSPISGHRSVSWYQQTPGQGLQFLFEYFSETQRNKGNFPGRFSGRQFSNSRSEMNVSTLELGDSALYLCASSLQGEYNEQFFGPGTRLTVL.

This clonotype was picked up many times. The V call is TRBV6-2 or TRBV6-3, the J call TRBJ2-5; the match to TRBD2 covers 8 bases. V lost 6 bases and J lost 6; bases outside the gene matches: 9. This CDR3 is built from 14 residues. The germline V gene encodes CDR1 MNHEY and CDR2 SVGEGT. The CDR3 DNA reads TGTGCCAGCAGCCCCCGGGGGGGCAGTAAGACCCAGTACTTC. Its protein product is CASSPRGGSKTQYF.

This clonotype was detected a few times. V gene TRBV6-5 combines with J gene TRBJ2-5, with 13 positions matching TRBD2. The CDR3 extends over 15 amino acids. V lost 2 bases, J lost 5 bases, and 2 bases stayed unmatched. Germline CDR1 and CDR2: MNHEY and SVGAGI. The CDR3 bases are TGTGCCAGCAGTTACGGACTAGCGGGGGTGGAGACCCAGTACTTC. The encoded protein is CASSYGLAGVETQYF.

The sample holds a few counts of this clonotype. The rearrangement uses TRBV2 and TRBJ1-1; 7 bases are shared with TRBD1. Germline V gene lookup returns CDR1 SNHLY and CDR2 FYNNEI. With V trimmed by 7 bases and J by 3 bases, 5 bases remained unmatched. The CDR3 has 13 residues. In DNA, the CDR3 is TGTGCCAGCATGAGGGGGCTGTACACTGAAGCTTTCTTT. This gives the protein CASMRGLYTEAFF.

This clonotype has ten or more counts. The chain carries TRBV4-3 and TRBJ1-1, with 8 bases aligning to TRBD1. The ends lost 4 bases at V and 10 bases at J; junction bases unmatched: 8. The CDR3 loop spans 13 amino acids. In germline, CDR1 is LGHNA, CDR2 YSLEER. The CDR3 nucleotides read TGCGCCAGCAGCCTTACGCAGGGGGCGTCAGCTTTCTTT. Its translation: CASSLTQGASAFF.

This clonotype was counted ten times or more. CDR3 sequence (DNA): TGTGCCAGCAGCTGGTGGGGCAATCAGCCCCAGCATTTT. Its protein is CASSWWGNQPQHF. The gene calls are TRBV7-2 and TRBJ1-5; no clear D. The CDR3 length is 13 residues. The V gene's germline CDR1 is SGHTA and CDR2 FQGNSA. The V gene lost 4 bases and the J gene lost 2 bases, with 6 bases spanning the gap.

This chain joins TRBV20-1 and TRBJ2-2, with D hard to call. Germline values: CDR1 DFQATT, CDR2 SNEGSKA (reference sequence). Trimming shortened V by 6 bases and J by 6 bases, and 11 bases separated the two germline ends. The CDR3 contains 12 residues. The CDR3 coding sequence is TGCAGTGCGAGCGTGGCGTCCGGGGAGCTGTTTTTT. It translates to CSASVASGELFF.

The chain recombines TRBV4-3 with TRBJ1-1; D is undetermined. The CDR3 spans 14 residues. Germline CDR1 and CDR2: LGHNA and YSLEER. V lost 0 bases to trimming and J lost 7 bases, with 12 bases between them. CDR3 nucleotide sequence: TGCGCCAGCAGCCAAGATTACGCGATCAGTGAAGCTTTCTTT. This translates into CASSQDYAISEAFF.

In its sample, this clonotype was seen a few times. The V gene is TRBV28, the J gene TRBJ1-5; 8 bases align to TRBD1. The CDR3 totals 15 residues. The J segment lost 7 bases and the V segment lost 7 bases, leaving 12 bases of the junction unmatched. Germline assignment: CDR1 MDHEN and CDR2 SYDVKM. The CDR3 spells CASTDGQGAWQPQHF. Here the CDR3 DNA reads TGTGCCAGCACCGACGGTCAGGGGGCCTGGCAGCCCCAGCATTTT.

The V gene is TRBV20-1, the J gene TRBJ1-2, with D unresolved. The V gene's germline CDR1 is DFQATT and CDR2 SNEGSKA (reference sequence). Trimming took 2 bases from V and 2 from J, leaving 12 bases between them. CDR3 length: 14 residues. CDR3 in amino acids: CSARTMGGNYGYTF. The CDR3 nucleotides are TGCAGTGCTAGAACAATGGGTGGCAACTATGGCTACACCTTC.

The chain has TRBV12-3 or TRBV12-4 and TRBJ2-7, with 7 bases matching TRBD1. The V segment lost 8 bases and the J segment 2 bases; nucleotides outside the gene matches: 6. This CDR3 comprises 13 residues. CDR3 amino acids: CASWRQGTYEQYF. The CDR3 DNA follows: TGTGCCAGCTGGAGACAGGGTACCTACGAGCAGTACTTC.

CDR3 region: CASSLGAGTPYQPQHF. DNA for the CDR3: TGCGCCAGCAGCCTGGGGGCCGGGACACCTTATCAGCCCCAGCATTTT. This chain links TRBV5-1 with TRBJ1-5; possibly TRBD1 for D (6 bases). CDR3 size: 16 residues. With 4 bases removed from V and 5 bases from J, the gap between germline ends came to 19 bases. Germline values: CDR1 SGHRS, CDR2 YFSETQ. Looking up the rest from reference TRBV5-1 and TRBJ1-5 gives the full variable domain: KAGVTQTPRYLIKTRGQQVTLSCSPISGHRSVSWYQQTPGQGLQFLFEYFSETQRNKGNFPGRFSGRQFSNSRSEMNVSTLELGDSALYLCASSLGAGTPYQPQHFGDGTRLSIL.

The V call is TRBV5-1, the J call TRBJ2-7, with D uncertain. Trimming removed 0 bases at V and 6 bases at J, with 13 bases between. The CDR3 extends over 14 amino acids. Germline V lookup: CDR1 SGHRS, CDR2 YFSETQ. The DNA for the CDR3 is TGCGCCAGCAGCTTGGGCCCCGAGAGTTTCGAGCAGTACTTC. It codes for CASSLGPESFEQYF.

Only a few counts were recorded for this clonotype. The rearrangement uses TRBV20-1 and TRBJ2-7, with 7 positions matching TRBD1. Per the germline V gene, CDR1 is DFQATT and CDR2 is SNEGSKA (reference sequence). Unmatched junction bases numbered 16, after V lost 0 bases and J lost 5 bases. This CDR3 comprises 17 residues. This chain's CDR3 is CSARDRRTTGEINEQYF. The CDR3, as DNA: TGCAGTGCTAGAGATCGGAGAACTACAGGGGAGATAAACGAGCAGTACTTC.

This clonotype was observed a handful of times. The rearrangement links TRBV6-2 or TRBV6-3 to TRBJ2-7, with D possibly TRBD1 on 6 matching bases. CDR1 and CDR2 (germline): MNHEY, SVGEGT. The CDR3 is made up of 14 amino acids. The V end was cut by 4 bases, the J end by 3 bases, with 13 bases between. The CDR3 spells CASSSLRTDYEQYV. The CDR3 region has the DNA TGTGCCAGCAGTTCTCTCCGGACAGACTACGAGCAGTACGTC.

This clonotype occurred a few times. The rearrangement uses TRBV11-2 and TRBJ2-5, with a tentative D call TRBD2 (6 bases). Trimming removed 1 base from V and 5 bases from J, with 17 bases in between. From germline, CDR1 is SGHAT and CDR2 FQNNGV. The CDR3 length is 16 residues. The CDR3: CASSLGFGSAGETQYF. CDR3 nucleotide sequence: TGTGCCAGCAGCTTAGGGTTTGGTAGCGCGGGGGAGACCCAGTACTTC.

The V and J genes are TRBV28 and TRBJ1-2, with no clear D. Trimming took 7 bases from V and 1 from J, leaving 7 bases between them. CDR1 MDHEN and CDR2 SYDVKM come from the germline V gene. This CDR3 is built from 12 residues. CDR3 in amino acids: CASKEDNYGYTF. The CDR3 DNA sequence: TGTGCCAGCAAAGAGGATAACTATGGCTACACCTTC.

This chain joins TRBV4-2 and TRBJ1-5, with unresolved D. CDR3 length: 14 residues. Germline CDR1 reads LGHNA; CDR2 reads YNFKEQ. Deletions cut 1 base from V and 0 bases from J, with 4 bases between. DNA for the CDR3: TGTGCCAGCAGCCAAGCCTATAGCAATCAGCCCCAGCATTTT. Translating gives CASSQAYSNQPQHF.

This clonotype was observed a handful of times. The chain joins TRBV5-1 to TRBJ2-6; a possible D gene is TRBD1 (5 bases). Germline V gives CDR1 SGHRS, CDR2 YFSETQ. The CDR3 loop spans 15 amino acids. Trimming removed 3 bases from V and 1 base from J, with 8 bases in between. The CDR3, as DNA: TGCGCCAGCAGCTCGAGACAGTCTGGGGCCAACGTCCTGACTTTC. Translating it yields CASSSRQSGANVLTF. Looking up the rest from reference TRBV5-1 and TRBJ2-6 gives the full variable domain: KAGVTQTPRYLIKTRGQQVTLSCSPISGHRSVSWYQQTPGQGLQFLFEYFSETQRNKGNFPGRFSGRQFSNSRSEMNVSTLELGDSALYLCASSSRQSGANVLTFGAGSRLTVL.

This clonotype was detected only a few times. CDR3 bases: TGCAGTGCTAGAGATCCGGGGAAAACGTACCAAGAGACCCAGTACTTC. Translation gives CSARDPGKTYQETQYF. This chain uses TRBV20-1 with TRBJ2-5; possible D gene TRBD2, 5 bases. The germline V and J ends were trimmed by 0 bases and 0 bases, with 14 bases remaining between them. The CDR3 consists of 16 residues. Germline lookup yields CDR1 DFQATT and CDR2 SNEGSKA (reference sequence).

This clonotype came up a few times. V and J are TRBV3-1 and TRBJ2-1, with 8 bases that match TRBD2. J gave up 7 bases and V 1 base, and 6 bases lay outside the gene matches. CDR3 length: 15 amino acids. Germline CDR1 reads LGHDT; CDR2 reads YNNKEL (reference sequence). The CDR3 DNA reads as TGTGCCAGCAGCCAAGGCCAGCGGGGGTTAAATGAGCAGTTCTTC. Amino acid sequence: CASSQGQRGLNEQFF.

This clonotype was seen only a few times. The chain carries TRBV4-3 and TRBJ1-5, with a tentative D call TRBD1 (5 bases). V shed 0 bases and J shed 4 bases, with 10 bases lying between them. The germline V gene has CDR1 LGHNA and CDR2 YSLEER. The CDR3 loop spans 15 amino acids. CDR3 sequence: CASSQEPGQNQPQHF. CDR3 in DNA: TGCGCCAGCAGCCAAGAACCAGGGCAGAATCAGCCCCAGCATTTT.

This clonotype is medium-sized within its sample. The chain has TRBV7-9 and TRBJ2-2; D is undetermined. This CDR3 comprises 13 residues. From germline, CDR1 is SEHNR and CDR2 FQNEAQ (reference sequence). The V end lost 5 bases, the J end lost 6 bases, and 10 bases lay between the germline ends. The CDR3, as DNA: TGTGCCAGCAGCACCTTTGACGCCGGGGAGCTGTTTTTT. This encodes CASSTFDAGELFF.

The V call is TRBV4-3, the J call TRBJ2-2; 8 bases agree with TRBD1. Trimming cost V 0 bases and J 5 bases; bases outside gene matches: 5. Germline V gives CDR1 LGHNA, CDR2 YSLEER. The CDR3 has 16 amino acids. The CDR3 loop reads CASSQDRGLATGELFF. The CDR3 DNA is TGCGCCAGCAGCCAAGACAGGGGGCTGGCTACCGGGGAGCTGTTTTTT.

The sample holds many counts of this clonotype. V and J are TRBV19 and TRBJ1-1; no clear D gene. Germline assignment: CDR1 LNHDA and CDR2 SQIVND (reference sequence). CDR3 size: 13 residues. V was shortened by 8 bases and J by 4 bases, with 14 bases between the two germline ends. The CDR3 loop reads CASRSLQFTEAFF. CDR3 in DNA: TGTGCCAGTCGTTCCCTACAGTTCACTGAAGCTTTCTTT. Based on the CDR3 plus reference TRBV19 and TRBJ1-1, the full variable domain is DGGITQSPKYLFRKEGQNVTLSCEQNLNHDAMYWYRQDPGQGLRLIYYSQIVNDFQKGDIAEGYSVSREKKESFPLTVTSAQKNPTAFYLCASRSLQFTEAFFGQGTRLTVV.

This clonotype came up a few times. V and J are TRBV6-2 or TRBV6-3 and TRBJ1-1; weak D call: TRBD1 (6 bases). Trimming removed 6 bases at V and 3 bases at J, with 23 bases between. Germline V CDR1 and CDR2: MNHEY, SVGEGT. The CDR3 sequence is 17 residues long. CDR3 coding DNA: TGTGCCAGCAGAAACCCACTAGGGGGATCAACATACACTGAAGCTTTCTTT. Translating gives CASRNPLGGSTYTEAFF.

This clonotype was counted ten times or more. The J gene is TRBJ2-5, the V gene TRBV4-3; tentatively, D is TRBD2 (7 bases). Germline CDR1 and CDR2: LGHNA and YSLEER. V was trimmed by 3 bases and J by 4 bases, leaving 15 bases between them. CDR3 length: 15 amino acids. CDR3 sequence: CASSQTGGGGETQYF. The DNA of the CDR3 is TGCGCCAGCAGCCAGACCGGGGGCGGGGGAGAGACCCAGTACTTC.

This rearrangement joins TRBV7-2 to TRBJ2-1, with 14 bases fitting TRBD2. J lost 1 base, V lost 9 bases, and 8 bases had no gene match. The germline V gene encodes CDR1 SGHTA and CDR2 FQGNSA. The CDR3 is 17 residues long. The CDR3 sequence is CASSGTSGGESYNEQFF. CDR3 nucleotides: TGTGCCAGTTCCGGGACTAGCGGGGGCGAGTCCTACAATGAGCAGTTCTTC.

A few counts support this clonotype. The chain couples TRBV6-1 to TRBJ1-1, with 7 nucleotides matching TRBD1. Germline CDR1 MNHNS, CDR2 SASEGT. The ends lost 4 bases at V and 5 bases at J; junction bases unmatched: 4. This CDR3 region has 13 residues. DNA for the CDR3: TGTGCCAGCAGTGTAACAGGGGAAACTGAAGCTTTCTTT. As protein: CASSVTGETEAFF.

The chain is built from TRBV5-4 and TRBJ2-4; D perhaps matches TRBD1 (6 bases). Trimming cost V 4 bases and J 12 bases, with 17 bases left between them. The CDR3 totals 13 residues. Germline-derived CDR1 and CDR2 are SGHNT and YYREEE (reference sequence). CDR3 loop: CASSPDHGQPQYF. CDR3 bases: TGTGCCAGCAGCCCTGATCACGGACAGCCTCAGTACTTC.

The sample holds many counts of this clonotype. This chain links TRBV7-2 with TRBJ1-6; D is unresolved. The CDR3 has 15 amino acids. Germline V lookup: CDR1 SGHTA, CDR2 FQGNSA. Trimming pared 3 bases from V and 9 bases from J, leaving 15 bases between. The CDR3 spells CASSLGSVVVSPLHF. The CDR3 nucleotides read TGTGCCAGCAGCTTGGGGTCAGTAGTAGTTTCACCCCTCCACTTT. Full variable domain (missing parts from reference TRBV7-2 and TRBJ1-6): GAGVSQSPSNKVTEKGKDVELRCDPISGHTALYWYRQSLGQGLEFLIYFQGNSAPDKSGLPSDRFSAERTGGSVSTLTIQRTQQEDSAVYLCASSLGSVVVSPLHFGNGTRLTVT.